A single sample is the source of the 13 T cell receptor beta chains below, sequenced in a study of cytomegalovirus exposure and HLA in healthy donors. Primers for the PCR totalled 60 Vbeta and 13 Jbeta. Sequenced by immunoSEQ multiplex PCR; TCRdb stores in-frame clones only, minus some. The sample carries about 120,000 clones, around 76% recorded once. Input material: PBMCs. The origin of the receptors is a man aged 60 to 75 in good health and CMV-seropositive.

The gene calls are TRBV18 and TRBJ1-5; possible D gene TRBD1, 5 bases. The CDR3 covers 14 residues. Trimming cost V 4 bases and J 2 bases, with 9 bases left between them. Germline-derived CDR1 and CDR2 are KGHSH and LQKENI. The CDR3 sequence is CASSRGGGNQPQHF. The CDR3 coding sequence is TGTGCCAGCTCACGGGGGGGTGGCAATCAGCCCCAGCATTTT.

This clone has just a few counts. The chain joins TRBV11-2 to TRBJ2-7; 10 bases map to TRBD2. The CDR3 covers 15 residues. With 5 bases clipped from V and 9 bases from J, the junction kept 13 bases outside the gene matches. Germline V CDR1 and CDR2: SGHAT, FQNNGV. The CDR3 DNA reads TGTGCCAGCAGCGAAAAGACTAGCGGGCTACTATGGCAGTACTTC. Translated: CASSEKTSGLLWQYF.

The chain has TRBV9 and TRBJ1-1, with TRBD1 matching over 8 bases. V lost 4 bases and J lost 10; bases outside the gene matches: 6. The CDR3 covers 12 residues. Germline V lookup: CDR1 SGDLS, CDR2 YYNGEE. The CDR3 spells CASSPTTGGAFF. The CDR3 DNA sequence: TGTGCCAGCAGCCCAACAACAGGGGGAGCTTTCTTT.

Notes on this clone: This may arise from a read error, as a much more abundant clone is one base away. This rearrangement joins TRBV14 to TRBJ1-1; D call uncertain. Germline V lookup: CDR1 SGHDN, CDR2 FVKESK. CDR3 length: 13 residues. V was cut by 4 bases and J by 1 base, with 7 bases left in between. The CDR3, as DNA: TGTGCCAGCAGCCCATACAGGAACACTGAAGCTTTCTTT. This encodes CASSPYRNTEAFF.

CDR3 sequence reads: CASSFREGSYNEQFF. The DNA for the CDR3 is TGCGCCAGCAGCTTTCGGGAGGGCTCCTACAATGAGCAGTTCTTC. The rearrangement joins TRBV5-1 to TRBJ2-1, with TRBD2 identical over 8 bases. V shed 2 bases and J 0 bases; nucleotides not matched to a gene: 1. This CDR3 is 15 amino acids long. Germline V gives CDR1 SGHRS, CDR2 YFSETQ.

The rearrangement uses TRBV12-5 and TRBJ1-5, with D hard to call. Germline values: CDR1 LGHNT, CDR2 FRNRAP. CDR3 length: 14 residues. The V end was cut by 2 bases, the J end by 3 bases, with 8 bases between. This chain's CDR3 is CASGLRQDNQPQHF. The CDR3 DNA reads TGTGCTAGTGGTTTGAGGCAGGACAATCAGCCCCAGCATTTT.

The rearrangement uses TRBV6-1 and TRBJ1-4, with D possibly TRBD1 on 6 matching bases. The V and J ends lost 3 bases and 8 bases respectively, with 16 bases between them. The CDR3 is made up of 15 amino acids. Germline V CDR1 and CDR2: MNHNS, SASEGT. DNA for the CDR3: TGTGCCAGCAGTGACCTATCAGGGGCTGGGGAAAAACTGTTTTTT. Translated: CASSDLSGAGEKLFF.

This clone was seen more than once but under ten times. V gene TRBV2 combines with J gene TRBJ2-7, with 9 positions matching TRBD1. The CDR3 has 16 residues. V trimming: 6 bases; J trimming: 5 bases; junction bases outside the gene matches: 14. Germline CDR1 is SNHLY and CDR2 is FYNNEI. CDR3 sequence (DNA): TGTGCCAGCAGCGAACTCTCCGGGACAGGGACCCACGAGCAGTACTTC. Its protein is CASSELSGTGTHEQYF.

The chain is built from TRBV29-1 and TRBJ2-1, with a tentative D call TRBD1 (5 bases). CDR1 and CDR2 (germline): SQVTM, ANQGSEA. With 4 bases removed from V and 4 bases from J, the gap between germline ends came to 8 bases. The CDR3 has 12 amino acids. The CDR3 DNA sequence: TGCAGCGTTGTGCCAGGGTACAATGAGCAGTTCTTC. It codes for CSVVPGYNEQFF.

This clone appeared once. The chain joins TRBV5-1 to TRBJ2-2, with TRBD1 matching over 9 bases. The J segment lost 1 base and the V segment lost 0 bases, leaving 4 bases of the junction unmatched. The germline V gene has CDR1 SGHRS and CDR2 YFSETQ. The CDR3 extends over 17 amino acids. Here the CDR3 reads CASSLEGDRVNTGELFF. The CDR3 nucleotides are TGCGCCAGCAGCTTGGAAGGGGACAGGGTGAACACCGGGGAGCTGTTTTTT.

This clone appeared a single time. The V gene is TRBV25-1, the J gene TRBJ2-7; 7 positions match TRBD1. Germline values: CDR1 MGHDK, CDR2 SYGVNS. There are 15 residues in the CDR3. Losses at the gene ends were 3 bases for V and 0 bases for J; bases not matched to a gene: 5. CDR3 DNA sequence: TGTGCCAGCAGTGATTGGGACAGCAGCTCCTACGAGCAGTACTTC. It codes for CASSDWDSSSYEQYF.

V gene TRBV6-6 combines with J gene TRBJ2-5; possible D gene TRBD2, 7 bases. CDR3 length equals 13 residues. Trimming took off 8 bases at V and 5 bases at J, with 15 bases between the two ends. From germline, CDR1 is MNHNY and CDR2 SVGAGI (reference sequence). CDR3 amino acids: CASGGAPRETQYF. The DNA for the CDR3 is TGTGCCAGCGGGGGGGCCCCAAGGGAGACCCAGTACTTC.

This clone is a singleton in its sample. The J gene is TRBJ2-7, the V gene TRBV5-1; perhaps TRBD1 as D (5 bases). V gave up 1 base and J gave up 3 bases, with 14 bases separating them. The CDR3 extends over 15 amino acids. Looked up from germline, CDR1 is SGHRS and CDR2 is YFSETQ. In DNA, the CDR3 is TGCGCCAGCAGCTTGTCGACAGTTTCCGACTACGAGCAGTACTTC. The encoded protein is CASSLSTVSDYEQYF.